The clone carrying this T cell receptor beta chain was detected a few times. Its antigen is currently unknown. The data derive from a study of CD8 T cells in ankylosing spondylitis. Study-level results: Clones that were linked to disease were CD8+ and were relatively rare in peripheral blood. A TCR beta motif of about 8 highly homologous variants seemed to mark ankylosing spondylitis blood. Reported data indicate significant enrichment of disease-linked clones within matched ankylosing spondylitis synovial fluid.

The ends were cut back, 0 bases at V and 5 bases at J, with 16 bases in the middle. The CDR3 covers 17 residues. A quantitative 5'-RACE method, one with molecular barcodes, was used to make TCR beta libraries. TCRdb re-derived calls from the 5' RACE reads in MiXCR, one entry per CDR3 protein. The data show fewer than 450,000 distinct CDR3 sequences, roughly 18% seen once. The sample consisted of blood, either unsorted or a sorted T cell fraction (not recorded which). This sequence originates from a male donor with ankylosing spondylitis. V usage is TRBV12-3 or TRBV12-4 and J usage is TRBJ1-4; D call uncertain. The CDR3 DNA reads as TGTGCCAGCAGTTTAGCCCGGATCGGGGTGTCGAATGAAAAACTGTTTTTT. Encoded protein: CASSLARIGVSNEKLFF.